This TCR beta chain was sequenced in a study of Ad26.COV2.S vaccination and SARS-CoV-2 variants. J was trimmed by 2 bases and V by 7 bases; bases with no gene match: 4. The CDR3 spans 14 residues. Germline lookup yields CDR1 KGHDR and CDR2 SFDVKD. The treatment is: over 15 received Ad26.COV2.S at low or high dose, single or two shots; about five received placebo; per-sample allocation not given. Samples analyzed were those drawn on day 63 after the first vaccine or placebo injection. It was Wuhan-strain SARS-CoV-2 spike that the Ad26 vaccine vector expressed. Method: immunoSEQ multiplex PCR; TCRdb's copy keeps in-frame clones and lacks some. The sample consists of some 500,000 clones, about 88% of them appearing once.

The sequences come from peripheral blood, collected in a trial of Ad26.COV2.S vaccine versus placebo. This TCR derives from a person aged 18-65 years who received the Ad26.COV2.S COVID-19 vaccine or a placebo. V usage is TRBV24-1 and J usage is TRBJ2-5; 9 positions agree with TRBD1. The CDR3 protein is CATRKTGGQETQYF. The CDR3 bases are TGTGCCACCAGGAAGACAGGGGGGCAAGAGACCCAGTACTTC.